The 8 T cell receptor beta chains below come from one sample, sequenced in a study of Graves' ophthalmopathy and Graves' hyperthyroidism. For repertoire sequencing, the TCR beta CDR3 regions were amplified from RNA transcripts. Amplification began with first-round RT-PCR using HTBI primers, then second-round multiplex PCR was performed. Each CDR3 protein is one row after TCRdb ran MiXCR on the multiplex PCR reads. The sample lists roughly 400,000 distinct CDR3 sequences, 15% to 20% occurring once. What was sequenced was peripheral blood. The receptor source for this set is a woman between 18 and 29 years old with Graves' ophthalmopathy.

Many counts were recorded for this clonotype. This chain links TRBV5-1 with TRBJ2-2, with 14 bases lining up with TRBD2. CDR1 and CDR2 from the germline V gene are SGHRS and YFSETQ. Trimming at V came to 4 bases and at J to 6 bases, leaving 5 bases not matched to a gene. The CDR3 length is 16 residues. CDR3 loop: CASSPGLAGASGELFF. CDR3 DNA sequence: TGCGCCAGCAGCCCGGGACTAGCGGGAGCATCCGGGGAGCTGTTTTTT.

V and J are TRBV29-1 and TRBJ2-5; 9 bases align to TRBD2. V gave up 7 bases and J gave up 1 base; unmatched junction bases: 4. CDR1 is SQVTM and CDR2 is ANQGSEA in the germline V gene. The CDR3 extends over 13 amino acids. CDR3 loop: CSAELAGQETQYF. DNA of the CDR3: TGCAGCGCCGAACTAGCGGGCCAAGAGACCCAGTACTTC.

This clonotype was detected ten times or more. An end of the junction differs from the germline gene, which may be a read error. The genes are TRBV7-7 and TRBJ2-2, with D perhaps given as TRBD1 or TRBD2 (5 bases each). This CDR3 contains 16 residues. CDR1 SSHAT and CDR2 FNYEAQ come from the germline V gene (reference sequence). CDR3 in DNA: TGTGCTAGCAGCCCACGGGACCCCTTGAACACCGGGGAGCTGTTTTTT. Protein product: CASSPRDPLNTGELFF. The full variable domain, with the rest looked up from reference TRBV7-7 and TRBJ2-2, is GAGVSQSPRYKVTKRGQDVTLRCDPISSHATLYWYQQALGQGPEFLTYFNYEAQPDKSGLPSDRFSAERPEGSISTLTIQRTEQRDSAMYRCASSPRDPLNTGELFFGEGSRLTVL.

In its sample, this clonotype was seen many times. The V call is TRBV30, the J call TRBJ2-5; D gene unclear. CDR1 and CDR2 (germline): GTSNPN, SVGIG (reference sequence). Trimming took 4 bases from V and 5 from J, leaving 8 bases between them. The length of the CDR3 is 11 residues. The CDR3 spells CAWTGGETQYF. The CDR3 DNA sequence: TGTGCCTGGACTGGTGGGGAGACCCAGTACTTC.

In this sample, this clonotype turned up many times. The chain employs TRBV28 and TRBJ2-5; D assignment may be TRBD1 or TRBD2 (5 bases each). Between the trimmed V and J ends, which lost 8 bases and 5 bases, there was a span of 9 bases. CDR1 MDHEN and CDR2 SYDVKM come from the germline V gene. The CDR3 totals 11 residues. The CDR3 is CASGGWETQYF. CDR3 bases: TGTGCCAGCGGGGGTTGGGAGACCCAGTACTTC.

In its sample, this clonotype was seen many times. The chain joins TRBV20-1 to TRBJ2-5; no clear D. Deletions cut 7 bases from V and 5 bases from J, with 14 bases between. Germline-derived CDR1 and CDR2 are DFQATT and SNEGSKA (reference sequence). This CDR3 region has 12 residues. CDR3 sequence: CSVLPAEETQYF. DNA for the CDR3: TGCAGTGTCCTGCCGGCAGAGGAGACCCAGTACTTC.

There are many counts of this clonotype. This chain uses TRBV9 with TRBJ2-5; D uncertain. This CDR3 is built from 11 residues. Germline V gives CDR1 SGDLS, CDR2 YYNGEE. V was shortened by 0 bases and J by 7 bases, with 4 bases between the two germline ends. The CDR3 bases are TGTGCCAGCAGCGTAGGTGGGACCCAGTACTTC. It specifies CASSVGGTQYF.

This clonotype came up many times. The genes are TRBV6-1 and TRBJ1-2, with 12 bases fitting TRBD1. The CDR3 contains 16 residues. The junction had 8 bases not matched to a gene; V was cut back by 6 bases and J by 3 bases. Germline assignment: CDR1 MNHNS and CDR2 SASEGT. CDR3 in DNA: TGTGCCAGCAGCACCCCCGGGACAGGGGGCCACTATGGCTACACCTTC. As protein: CASSTPGTGGHYGYTF.